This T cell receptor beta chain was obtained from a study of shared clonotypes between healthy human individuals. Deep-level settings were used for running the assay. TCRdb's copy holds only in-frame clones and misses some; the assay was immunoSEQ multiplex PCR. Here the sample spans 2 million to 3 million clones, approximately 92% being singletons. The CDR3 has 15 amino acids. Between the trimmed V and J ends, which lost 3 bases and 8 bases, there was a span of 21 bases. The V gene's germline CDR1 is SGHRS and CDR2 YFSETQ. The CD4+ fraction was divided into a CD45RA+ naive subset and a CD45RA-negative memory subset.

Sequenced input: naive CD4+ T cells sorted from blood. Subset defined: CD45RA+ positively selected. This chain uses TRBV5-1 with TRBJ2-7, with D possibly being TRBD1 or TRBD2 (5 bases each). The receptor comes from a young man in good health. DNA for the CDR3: TGCGCCAGCAGCTGGAGCCGGGACCCCAGTCGGAAGCAGTACTTC. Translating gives CASSWSRDPSRKQYF.